These 23 T cell receptor beta chains came from one sample sequenced in a study of blood T cell repertoires in COVID-19. Method: immunoSEQ multiplex PCR; TCRdb's copy keeps in-frame clones and lacks some. The sample comprises over 95,000 clones, around 81% of which are singletons, and 10% rests with the top ten. The specimen was peripheral blood. All receptors derive from a human donor in a cohort sampled during active COVID-19.

The gene calls are TRBV15 and TRBJ1-2; no clear D. Germline V gene lookup returns CDR1 LNHNV and CDR2 YYDKDF (reference sequence). The CDR3 is made up of 15 amino acids. Deletions cut 4 bases from V and 7 bases from J, with 19 bases between. CDR3 in DNA: TGTGCCACCAGCATATCCCTGGAGGGTGGTTCTGGCTACACCTTC. It yields the protein CATSISLEGGSGYTF.

The V call is TRBV15, the J call TRBJ1-1, with D perhaps matching TRBD1 (6 bases). Trimming left V 3 bases short and J 4 bases short, with 21 bases between. The germline V gene has CDR1 LNHNV and CDR2 YYDKDF (reference sequence). The CDR3 has 17 residues. The CDR3: CATSSPLGGGDSTEAFF. The CDR3 DNA reads TGTGCCACCAGCAGTCCTCTAGGGGGGGGTGATAGCACTGAAGCTTTCTTT.

The V and J genes are TRBV11-3 and TRBJ2-3; 14 bases are shared with TRBD2. The V segment lost 3 bases and the J segment 2 bases; nucleotides outside the gene matches: 13. CDR3 length: 20 amino acids. The V gene's germline CDR1 is SGHNT and CDR2 YENEEA. Here the CDR3 reads CASSFKGLAGGRSYTDTQYF. The DNA for the CDR3 is TGTGCCAGCAGCTTTAAAGGACTAGCGGGGGGAAGGTCTTACACAGATACGCAGTATTTT. Based on the CDR3 plus reference TRBV11-3 and TRBJ2-3, the full variable domain is EAGVVQSPRYKIIEKKQPVAFWCNPISGHNTLYWYLQNLGQGPELLIRYENEEAVDDSQLPKDRFSAERLKGVDSTLKIQPAELGDSAVYLCASSFKGLAGGRSYTDTQYFGPGTRLTVL.

This sequence joins TRBV12-3 or TRBV12-4 and TRBJ1-4; D not certain. The CDR3 loop spans 13 amino acids. Deletions cut 9 bases from V and 8 bases from J, with 16 bases between. The CDR3 nucleotides are TGTGCCAGTACCACCGGTCTTCGCGAAAAACTGTTTTTT. Its protein is CASTTGLREKLFF.

The rearrangement links TRBV2 to TRBJ2-2, with D tentatively TRBD1 (5 bases). In germline, CDR1 is SNHLY, CDR2 FYNNEI. This CDR3 has 14 residues. The germline V and J ends were trimmed by 6 bases and 0 bases, with 8 bases remaining between them. CDR3 amino acids: CASRGVTNTGELFF. The CDR3 bases are TGTGCCAGCAGAGGGGTAACGAACACCGGGGAGCTGTTTTTT.

The chain is built from TRBV2 and TRBJ1-3, with a weak D call TRBD1 (6 bases). V lost 5 bases, J lost 2 bases, and 13 bases lay in between. The CDR3 is 15 amino acids. Germline V CDR1 and CDR2: SNHLY, FYNNEI. The CDR3 here is CASSLTGIAGNTIYF. The CDR3 DNA follows: TGTGCCAGCAGTCTAACAGGGATAGCTGGAAACACCATATATTTT.

The chain joins TRBV4-3 to TRBJ1-1, with D perhaps TRBD1 (6 bases). Germline assignment: CDR1 LGHNA and CDR2 YSLEER. V lost 3 bases and J 4 bases, leaving 12 bases between the germline ends. There are 14 residues in the CDR3. DNA for the CDR3: TGCGCCAGCAGCCAGGACGGGGGGCCCACTGAAGCTTTCTTT. It translates to CASSQDGGPTEAFF.

This sequence joins TRBV5-4 and TRBJ2-7, with a tentative D call TRBD2 (6 bases). Germline CDR1 is SGHNT and CDR2 is YYREEE (reference sequence). Deletions cut 2 bases from V and 3 bases from J, with 9 bases between. CDR3 length: 13 residues. The CDR3 sequence: CASSFQGLYEQYF. In DNA, the CDR3 is TGTGCCAGCAGCTTCCAGGGACTCTACGAGCAGTACTTC.

The chain has TRBV6-2 or TRBV6-3 and TRBJ2-3; 16 positions agree with TRBD2. CDR3 size: 18 residues. Trimming at V came to 2 bases and at J to 4 bases, leaving 6 bases not matched to a gene. The germline gives CDR1 MNHEY, CDR2 SVGEGT. This chain's CDR3 is CASSYNAGTSGRADTQYF. DNA for the CDR3: TGTGCCAGCAGTTACAACGCTGGGACTAGCGGGAGGGCAGATACGCAGTATTTT.

J is TRBJ1-2 and V is TRBV9; unclear D gene. V was shortened by 4 bases and J by 2 bases, with 9 bases between the two germline ends. Per the germline V gene, CDR1 is SGDLS and CDR2 is YYNGEE. CDR3 length: 13 amino acids. The CDR3 DNA reads as TGTGCCAGCAGCTCGGAGGAGAACTATGGCTACACCTTC. Its translation is CASSSEENYGYTF.

The gene calls are TRBV11-3 and TRBJ2-3; 9 nucleotides match TRBD2. V shed 4 bases, J shed 3 bases, and the junction held 8 bases outside the gene matches. This CDR3 contains 16 residues. Germline assignment: CDR1 SGHNT and CDR2 YENEEA. The CDR3 spells CASSSGSGRNTDTQYF. In DNA form, the CDR3 reads TGTGCCAGCAGCTCGGGGAGCGGGAGGAATACAGATACGCAGTATTTT.

In DNA, the CDR3 is TGTGCCACCAGTGATCGTACAGGGCTCTATGGCTACACCTTC. Its translation: CATSDRTGLYGYTF. This rearrangement joins TRBV24-1 to TRBJ1-2; D is perhaps TRBD1 (6 bases). From germline, CDR1 is KGHDR and CDR2 SFDVKD. Trimming removed 3 bases from V and 4 bases from J, with 11 bases in between. The CDR3 sequence is 14 residues long.

The rearrangement links TRBV5-1 to TRBJ2-7; possibly TRBD1 for D (5 bases). Germline CDR1 reads SGHRS; CDR2 reads YFSETQ. The CDR3 runs 13 residues. V was clipped by 1 base and J by 5 bases, with 10 bases between them. The CDR3 protein is CASSLPGMDEQYF. The CDR3 DNA reads TGCGCCAGCAGCTTGCCAGGGATGGACGAGCAGTACTTC.

This sequence joins TRBV2 and TRBJ2-3, with 7 bases matching TRBD1. The CDR3 runs to 14 residues. Germline V CDR1 and CDR2: SNHLY, FYNNEI. Germline trimming cut 6 bases from V and 1 base from J; bases unmatched to any gene: 4. The CDR3 nucleotides are TGTGCCAGCAGGGCCGACAGGGGCACAGATACGCAGTATTTT. As protein: CASRADRGTDTQYF.

This clone was seen a handful of times. The chain's CDR3 is CASRHSFSQGAGANVLTF. The DNA of the CDR3 is TGTGCCAGCAGGCACTCCTTCTCGCAGGGGGCTGGGGCCAACGTCCTGACTTTC. The chain carries TRBV27 and TRBJ2-6; 7 bases are a match to TRBD1. V gave up 6 bases and J gave up 2 bases; unmatched junction bases: 13. This CDR3 region has 18 residues. Germline V gives CDR1 MNHEY, CDR2 SMNVEV (reference sequence).

The chain is built from TRBV9 and TRBJ2-7; 8 bases are shared with TRBD2. Germline loops: CDR1 SGDLS, CDR2 YYNGEE. The CDR3 consists of 16 residues. V was clipped by 0 bases and J by 0 bases; unmatched bases: 5. CDR3 region: CASSVEGSGISYEQYF. CDR3 nucleotides: TGTGCCAGCAGCGTAGAGGGTAGCGGGATCTCCTACGAGCAGTACTTC.

V and J are TRBV2 and TRBJ1-1, with 11 positions matching TRBD1. With V trimmed by 4 bases and J by 4 bases, 2 bases remained unmatched. The CDR3 length is 14 residues. Germline V gives CDR1 SNHLY, CDR2 FYNNEI. DNA of the CDR3: TGTGCCAGCAGTGGGGACAGGGGGGGCACTGAAGCTTTCTTT. This translates into CASSGDRGGTEAFF.

This rearrangement joins TRBV11-3 to TRBJ2-7; the match to TRBD1 covers 9 bases. This CDR3 has 17 residues. Germline trimming cut 1 base from V and 0 bases from J; bases unmatched to any gene: 7. Germline V lookup: CDR1 SGHNT, CDR2 YENEEA. CDR3 amino acids: CASSLVGTGSGSYEQYF. CDR3 in DNA: TGTGCCAGCAGCTTAGTAGGGACAGGGTCGGGCTCCTACGAGCAGTACTTC.

The rearrangement joins TRBV6-5 to TRBJ1-4; 9 positions agree with TRBD1. CDR3 length: 14 residues. V lost 7 bases to trimming and J lost 6 bases; unmatched junction nucleotides: 6. CDR1 MNHEY and CDR2 SVGAGI come from the germline V gene. Written as DNA, the CDR3 is TGTGCCAGCACTCCCGGGACAGGGTATGAAAAACTGTTTTTT. This encodes CASTPGTGYEKLFF.

This rearrangement joins TRBV12-3 or TRBV12-4 to TRBJ2-1, with D perhaps matching TRBD1 (6 bases). The CDR3 covers 12 residues. Trimming shortened V by 9 bases and J by 7 bases, and 13 bases separated the two germline ends. The CDR3 region is CASRTDPNEQFF. The CDR3 DNA follows: TGTGCCAGTCGGACAGATCCGAATGAGCAGTTCTTC.

The rearrangement joins TRBV6-5 to TRBJ2-3; TRBD2 might be the D (5 bases). Germline loops: CDR1 MNHEY, CDR2 SVGAGI. V was cut by 4 bases and J by 0 bases, with 11 bases left in between. The CDR3 is 15 amino acids. This CDR3 is CASSLDSTSTDTQYF. As DNA, the CDR3 is TGTGCCAGCAGTTTGGACTCTACTAGCACAGATACGCAGTATTTT.

V usage is TRBV2 and J usage is TRBJ2-1; 9 bases match TRBD1. CDR3 length equals 13 residues. Looked up from germline, CDR1 is SNHLY and CDR2 is FYNNEI. V lost 9 bases, J lost 8 bases, and 8 bases stayed unmatched. The CDR3 DNA reads as TGTGCCAGTGGACAGGGGAAGATCGATGAGCAGTTCTTC. This gives the protein CASGQGKIDEQFF.

J is TRBJ1-2 and V is TRBV29-1; 8 positions match TRBD1. This CDR3 is built from 13 residues. Germline CDR1 SQVTM, CDR2 ANQGSEA. V was pared by 3 bases and J by 3 bases, with 3 bases of the junction left unmatched. CDR3 sequence (DNA): TGCAGCGTTGACAGGGGGCGCGACTATGGCTACACCTTC. As protein: CSVDRGRDYGYTF.